This entry lists 6 T cell receptor beta chains sequenced from one sample in a study of tumor-infiltrating lymphocytes in primary liver carcinoma. Production of TCR beta cDNA used 500 ng total RNA together with a constant-region primer. Employing slightly modified ARM-PCR, three nested multiplex PCR rounds were run, and these gave rise to the TCR beta libraries. The two initial PCR rounds, nine to eleven cycles each, used TRBV1-TRBV30 forward and C-beta reverse primers. TCRdb redid the calling of the multiplex PCR reads with MiXCR, one entry per CDR3 protein. Of about 300,000 distinct CDR3 sequences listed, approximately 60% are singletons. RNA isolated from unsorted whole blood supplied the blood RNA, with germline DNA also extracted. Sequenced sample: peripheral blood. The source is a man in his forties or fifties with primary liver carcinoma and hepatitis B virus infection.

A few counts support this clonotype. This chain uses TRBV5-6 with TRBJ2-7, with a possible D match to TRBD2 (6 bases). V was trimmed by 5 bases and J by 5 bases, leaving 17 bases between them. This CDR3 has 14 residues. Germline values: CDR1 SGHDT, CDR2 YYEEEE. The CDR3 here is CASSYTYPGDEQYF. In DNA form, the CDR3 reads TGTGCCAGCAGTTATACCTACCCGGGGGACGAGCAGTACTTC. Full variable domain (remainder filled in from reference TRBV5-6 and TRBJ2-7): DAGVTQSPTHLIKTRGQQVTLRCSPKSGHDTVSWYQQALGQGPQFIFQYYEEEERQRGNFPDRFSGHQFPNYSSELNVNALLLGDSALYLCASSYTYPGDEQYFGPGTRLTVT.

The sample holds one count of this clonotype. This is likely a read error, given that the CDR3 carries no conserved phenylalanine or tryptophan at its end. In nucleotides, the CDR3 is TGTGCCAGCAACTTAGGCCAGGTCAGGGAGCAGTTCCTC. Translated, it gives CASNLGQVREQFL. The chain combines TRBV11-2 with TRBJ2-1; D is ambiguous. Germline-derived CDR1 and CDR2 are SGHAT and FQNNGV. This CDR3 contains 13 residues.

Regarding this clonotype: One end of the junction fails to match germline, which may point to a read error. The chain is built from TRBV6-6 and TRBJ1-4; D might be TRBD1 (6 bases). This CDR3 is built from 12 residues. Germline V gives CDR1 MNHNY, CDR2 SVGAGI (reference sequence). The CDR3 loop is CASSYSMGGSLF. The CDR3 DNA sequence: TGTGCCAGTAGTTACTCGATGGGGGGCTCGCTTTTT.

A note on this clonotype: At one of its ends the junction is not consistent with the germline gene, which may arise from a read error. This sequence joins TRBV5-4 and TRBJ2-1, with 12 bases that match TRBD2. The CDR3 runs to 17 residues. Germline-derived CDR1 and CDR2 are SGHNT and YYREEE (reference sequence). CDR3 loop: CACSLNIRTSGNNEQFF. The DNA of the CDR3 is TGTGCCTGCAGCTTGAATATCAGGACTAGCGGGAACAATGAGCAGTTCTTC.

Many counts were recorded for this clonotype. The chain uses TRBV6-2 or TRBV6-3 and TRBJ2-3, with D maybe TRBD2 (6 bases). Germline assignment: CDR1 MNHEY and CDR2 SVGEGT. With 0 bases removed from V and 0 bases from J, the gap between germline ends came to 7 bases. This CDR3 has 15 residues. DNA for the CDR3: TGTGCCAGCAGTTACTCAGGGAGGAGCACAGATACGCAGTATTTT. Translating it yields CASSYSGRSTDTQYF.

In this sample, this clonotype turned up once. The chain joins TRBV6-1 to TRBJ2-4; D is possibly TRBD1 (6 bases). Trimming took 4 bases from V and 1 from J, leaving 20 bases between them. The CDR3 runs 18 residues. The V gene's germline CDR1 is MNHNS and CDR2 SASEGT. In DNA form, the CDR3 reads TGTGCCAGCAGTGGGGAGACAGGCCTTCAGAGGGCCAAAAACATTCAGTACTTC. It codes for CASSGETGLQRAKNIQYF.